One sample yielded the 21 T cell receptor beta chains listed below, sequenced in a study of T cells in Graves' hyperthyroidism and ophthalmopathy. From RNA transcripts, TCR beta CDR3 regions were amplified. The HTBI primer set served for first-round RT-PCR of the TCR CDR3. TCRdb re-analysed the multiplex PCR reads in MiXCR, keeping a single row per CDR3 protein. The sample has a few hundred thousand distinct CDR3 sequences; more than 15% are singletons. The sample comprised blood. The receptor set was obtained from a woman between 40 and 55 years old with Graves' ophthalmopathy.

The J gene is TRBJ2-5, the V gene TRBV12-3 or TRBV12-4; TRBD2 agrees at 12 bases. Losses at the gene ends were 8 bases for V and 5 bases for J; bases not matched to a gene: 15. This CDR3 contains 17 residues. The CDR3 DNA follows: TGTGCCAGCTCACCGGGACTAGCGGGCCCGGGCGGCGAGACCCAGTACTTC. Translating gives CASSPGLAGPGGETQYF.

Concerning this clonotype itself: One junction end does not reproduce the germline sequence, and a read error may be involved. The rearrangement joins TRBV7-2 to TRBJ1-5, with 7 bases aligning to TRBD1. CDR1 is SGHTA, CDR2 FQGNSA, per germline. The CDR3 is 17 amino acids. CDR3 sequence (DNA): TGTGCCAGCAGCCCGAGGTTAGACAGGGTCAGCAATCGGCCCCAGCATTTT. This codes for CASSPRLDRVSNRPQHF.

This clonotype occurred many times. The genes are TRBV18 and TRBJ1-4, with TRBD1 as a possible D gene (5 bases). The CDR3 extends over 14 amino acids. Per the germline V gene, CDR1 is KGHSH and CDR2 is LQKENI. V lost 2 bases and J 5 bases, leaving 9 bases between the germline ends. The CDR3: CASSPVTENEKLFF. CDR3 in DNA: TGTGCCAGCTCACCAGTGACAGAGAATGAAAAACTGTTTTTT.

This clonotype was recorded many times. The chain employs TRBV2 and TRBJ2-7, with no clear D. Germline V gene data show CDR1 as SNHLY and CDR2 as FYNNEI. The CDR3 runs to 15 residues. V lost 7 bases to trimming and J lost 0 bases, with 16 bases between them. This CDR3 is CASISRRDASYEQYF. DNA of the CDR3: TGTGCCAGCATCTCCCGCCGAGACGCCTCCTACGAGCAGTACTTC.

Turning to this clonotype: A clone one base away is much larger, so this may be a read error. This CDR3 reads CASSIAGTPKGYTF. Here the CDR3 DNA reads TGTGCCAGCTCCATTGCCGGGACACCTAAAGGCTACACCTTC. The chain links TRBV12-3 or TRBV12-4 to TRBJ1-2; the D gene is possibly TRBD1 (6 bases). V was trimmed by 8 bases and J by 8 bases, leaving 21 bases between them. The CDR3 consists of 14 residues.

This clonotype was detected only a few times. The chain employs TRBV20-1 and TRBJ1-1; D possibly corresponds to TRBD1 (6 bases). This CDR3 has 14 amino acids. With 0 bases removed from V and 4 bases from J, the gap between germline ends came to 12 bases. The germline CDR1 and CDR2 sequences are DFQATT and SNEGSKA (reference sequence). In nucleotides, the CDR3 is TGCAGTGCTAGAGATACAGGGAGGTCCACTGAAGCTTTCTTT. Protein: CSARDTGRSTEAFF.

This clonotype was observed at least ten times. This chain connects TRBV3-1 to TRBJ2-3; TRBD2 aligns across 8 bases. Unmatched junction bases numbered 7, after V lost 4 bases and J lost 4 bases. Germline CDR1 and CDR2: LGHDT and YNNKEL (reference sequence). CDR3 length equals 15 residues. The CDR3 spells CASSLFGLAADTQYF. CDR3 sequence (DNA): TGTGCCAGCAGCCTTTTCGGACTAGCTGCAGATACGCAGTATTTT.

This clonotype has more than one count but fewer than ten. The chain has TRBV5-1 and TRBJ1-4, with 10 bases that match TRBD1. Per germline, CDR1 SGHRS and CDR2 YFSETQ. The V segment lost 4 bases and the J segment 7 bases; nucleotides outside the gene matches: 10. This CDR3 region has 16 residues. CDR3 protein: CASSRDSGTGVEKLFF. In DNA form, the CDR3 reads TGCGCCAGCAGCCGGGATTCCGGGACAGGGGTTGAAAAACTGTTTTTT.

This clonotype was counted many times. The V gene is TRBV5-1, the J gene TRBJ2-1; 9 nucleotides align to TRBD1. Unmatched junction bases numbered 7, after V lost 1 base and J lost 5 bases. The germline CDR1 and CDR2 sequences are SGHRS and YFSETQ. The CDR3 covers 16 residues. CDR3 in amino acids: CASSLWVGQGDNEQFF. As DNA, the CDR3 is TGCGCCAGCAGCTTGTGGGTGGGACAGGGCGACAATGAGCAGTTCTTC.

This clonotype came up many times. The gene calls are TRBV7-2 and TRBJ2-1; D not certain. CDR1 and CDR2 from the germline V gene are SGHTA and FQGNSA. V was pared by 2 bases and J by 7 bases, with 15 bases between. CDR3 length: 15 residues. The CDR3 DNA sequence: TGTGCCAGCAGCTTATCCCGCAACCCCCGGAATGAGCAGTTCTTC. It encodes CASSLSRNPRNEQFF.

This clonotype was detected ten times or more. The chain employs TRBV10-3 and TRBJ2-5, with 16 bases that match TRBD2. Germline-derived CDR1 and CDR2 are ENHRY and SYGVKD. The CDR3 is 19 residues long. Trimming at V came to 6 bases and at J to 5 bases, leaving 15 bases not matched to a gene. The CDR3 reads CAIRGSPGTSGGAVETQYF. Here the CDR3 DNA reads TGTGCCATCAGGGGGAGCCCCGGGACTAGCGGGGGGGCCGTGGAGACCCAGTACTTC.

This clonotype has a count of ten or more. The CDR3 DNA reads TGTGCCAGCAGTTCTGCCTCGTTCGGGGGGCTAACTAGCACAGATACGCAGTATTTT. Translated: CASSSASFGGLTSTDTQYF. The rearrangement joins TRBV28 to TRBJ2-3, with D possibly being TRBD2 (7 bases). The CDR3 has 19 residues. V was pared by 4 bases and J by 0 bases, with 23 bases between. Per germline, CDR1 MDHEN and CDR2 SYDVKM. Variable domain in full (rest from reference TRBV28 and TRBJ2-3): DVKVTQSSRYLVKRTGEKVFLECVQDMDHENMFWYRQDPGLGLRLIYFSYDVKMKEKGDIPEGYSVSREKKERFSLILESASTNQTSMYLCASSSASFGGLTSTDTQYFGPGTRLTVL.

This clonotype turned up a few times. The chain carries TRBV5-1 and TRBJ1-4; no definite D call. CDR1 and CDR2 from the germline V gene are SGHRS and YFSETQ. Trimming left V 0 bases short and J 4 bases short, with 13 bases between. This CDR3 is built from 16 residues. The CDR3 region is CASSLAGGLGNEKLFF. Written as DNA, the CDR3 is TGCGCCAGCAGCTTGGCAGGAGGGCTGGGTAATGAAAAACTGTTTTTT.

This clonotype has more than one count but fewer than ten. A far larger clone is off by one base, so a read error is likely. V is TRBV7-9 and J is TRBJ1-1, with 8 positions matching TRBD1. Germline V lookup: CDR1 SEHNR, CDR2 FQNEAQ (reference sequence). This CDR3 is 13 amino acids long. Trimming removed 6 bases from V and 3 bases from J; junction bases left unmatched: 3. As DNA, the CDR3 is TGTGCCAGCAGGTCACAGGGGGACACTGAAGCTTTCTTT. Translating gives CASRSQGDTEAFF.

For this clonotype: A much larger clone lies a single base off, so this may be a read error. This chain links TRBV20-1 with TRBJ1-2; tentatively, D is TRBD1 (5 bases). This CDR3 is built from 13 residues. Per the germline V gene, CDR1 is DFQATT and CDR2 is SNEGSKA (reference sequence). The V end was cut by 5 bases, the J end by 8 bases, with 18 bases between. CDR3 residues: CSASGRGTGGYTF. DNA for the CDR3: TGCAGTGCTTCCGGACGGGGAACAGGAGGCTACACCTTC.

The chain combines TRBV20-1 with TRBJ2-7; 10 bases line up with TRBD2. The germline gives CDR1 DFQATT, CDR2 SNEGSKA (reference sequence). Unmatched junction bases numbered 10, after V lost 5 bases and J lost 6 bases. The CDR3 is made up of 14 amino acids. The CDR3 sequence: CSALGPGLAFEQYF. CDR3 in DNA: TGCAGTGCTTTGGGCCCGGGACTAGCGTTCGAGCAGTACTTC.

A few counts support this clonotype. This sequence joins TRBV6-1 and TRBJ1-5; the match to TRBD1 covers 9 bases. Germline values: CDR1 MNHNS, CDR2 SASEGT. The CDR3 is made up of 16 amino acids. V gave up 4 bases and J gave up 1 base; unmatched junction bases: 5. CDR3 in DNA: TGTGCCAGCAGTGGTCCGGGACAGGGAAGCAATCAGCCCCAGCATTTT. This sequence encodes CASSGPGQGSNQPQHF.

This clonotype was seen ten or more times. Here the CDR3 DNA reads TGCAGTGCTAGACCTCGGACTAGCGCAGATACGCAGTATTTT. It yields the protein CSARPRTSADTQYF. This sequence joins TRBV20-1 and TRBJ2-3, with 9 bases that match TRBD2. There are 14 residues in the CDR3. The germline CDR1 and CDR2 sequences are DFQATT and SNEGSKA (reference sequence). V lost 2 bases to trimming and J lost 4 bases; unmatched junction nucleotides: 4.

This clonotype appeared many times. The chain links TRBV2 to TRBJ2-3; D unresolved. This CDR3 region has 14 residues. V was cut by 6 bases and J by 0 bases, with 10 bases left in between. Germline assignment: CDR1 SNHLY and CDR2 FYNNEI. CDR3 nucleotides: TGTGCCAGCAGCGCAGGATTTAGCACAGATACGCAGTATTTT. This translates into CASSAGFSTDTQYF.

This clonotype was seen a few times. V is TRBV30 and J is TRBJ2-1; 12 nucleotides agree with TRBD2. This CDR3 comprises 15 residues. The ends lost 2 bases at V and 9 bases at J; junction bases unmatched: 8. From germline, CDR1 is GTSNPN and CDR2 SVGIG (reference sequence). In DNA form, the CDR3 reads TGTGCCTGGAGTACCGGGACTAGCGGGTCGCGTGAGCAGTTCTTC. This sequence encodes CAWSTGTSGSREQFF. Full variable domain (outside the CDR3, taken from reference TRBV30 and TRBJ2-1): SQTIHQWPATLVQPVGSPLSLECTVEGTSNPNLYWYRQAAGRGLQLLFYSVGIGQISSEVPQNLSASRPQDRQFILSSKKLLLSDSGFYLCAWSTGTSGSREQFFGPGTRLTVL.

This clonotype was found a few times. The V and J genes are TRBV19 and TRBJ2-1; a possible D gene is TRBD1 (5 bases). The CDR3 is made up of 14 amino acids. V was cut by 3 bases and J by 4 bases, with 10 bases left in between. The germline V gene has CDR1 LNHDA and CDR2 SQIVND (reference sequence). The CDR3 DNA sequence: TGTGCCAGTAGTATGTGGAGACAGTACAATGAGCAGTTCTTC. As protein: CASSMWRQYNEQFF. The full variable domain, with the rest looked up from reference TRBV19 and TRBJ2-1, is DGGITQSPKYLFRKEGQNVTLSCEQNLNHDAMYWYRQDPGQGLRLIYYSQIVNDFQKGDIAEGYSVSREKKESFPLTVTSAQKNPTAFYLCASSMWRQYNEQFFGPGTRLTVL.